The clone carrying this T cell receptor (beta chain) has only a few counts. The CDR3 length is 19 residues. Unmatched junction bases numbered 21, after V lost 6 bases and J lost 2 bases. CDR1 is LGHNA and CDR2 is YSLEER in the germline V gene. The PCR made use of 60 Vbeta and 13 Jbeta primers. Libraries were prepared by immunoSEQ multiplex PCR; TCRdb keeps only in-frame clonotypes and omits some of them. The sample lists 150,000 to 200,000 clones; 68% were seen once. The data belong to a study of cytomegalovirus exposure and HLA in healthy donors. The sequencing input was PBMCs. The chain couples TRBV4-3 to TRBJ1-2; 7 positions agree with TRBD1. This sequence was found in a man aged 50 to 59 in good health and CMV-seronegative. The CDR3 loop reads CASSRQAGQSSIINYGYTF. DNA for the CDR3: TGCGCCAGCAGTCGCCAGGCGGGACAGTCCTCTATTATCAACTATGGCTACACCTTC.